Shown below are 2 T cell receptor beta chains from a single sample sequenced in a study of T cell responses to AZD1222 COVID-19 vaccine. Assay: immunoSEQ multiplex PCR; the TCRdb copy retains only in-frame clones and omits some. The sample has around 180,000 clones, roughly nine tenths seen once. The starting material was peripheral blood, obtained on day 0 of AZD1222 vaccination. All receptors come from an adult in good health.

V and J are TRBV7-9 and TRBJ1-2; 9 bases line up with TRBD1. Per the germline V gene, CDR1 is SEHNR and CDR2 is FQNEAQ (reference sequence). The length of the CDR3 is 18 residues. Trimming took 2 bases from V and 2 from J; bases not matched to a gene: 12. CDR3 loop: CASSLIGQGPNLNYGYTF. In DNA, the CDR3 is TGTGCCAGCAGCTTAATAGGACAGGGGCCGAACCTAAACTATGGCTACACCTTC.

The chain uses TRBV4-1 and TRBJ1-2; D is ambiguous. V gave up 1 base and J gave up 4 bases, with 7 bases separating them. The CDR3 extends over 13 amino acids. Germline assignment: CDR1 MGHRA and CDR2 YSYEKL. CDR3 sequence reads: CASSQGAGYGYTF. DNA of the CDR3: TGCGCCAGCAGCCAAGGCGCGGGCTATGGCTACACCTTC.